This T cell receptor (beta chain) was identified during a study of T cell changes during pregnancy in multiple sclerosis. Method: immunoSEQ multiplex PCR; TCRdb's copy keeps in-frame clones and lacks some. This sample carries roughly 63,000 clones, roughly 93% of them seen once, and the ten largest clones take approximately 3.8%. This receptor was obtained from a female donor with multiple sclerosis, enrolled in a pregnancy study. The sequences come from CD8+ T cells from peripheral blood mononuclear cells, collected in the second trimester of pregnancy.

In nucleotides, the CDR3 is TGTGCCAGCAGTTCCCCCGGGAAGATCTATGGCTACACCTTC. This translates into CASSSPGKIYGYTF. The chain uses TRBV6-5 and TRBJ1-2; D is undetermined. V lost 4 bases and J lost 4, with 13 bases in between. The CDR3 runs to 14 residues. Germline values: CDR1 MNHEY, CDR2 SVGAGI.